The 3 T cell receptor beta chains below come from one sample, sequenced in a study of CD8 T cells in Susac syndrome (dated by TCRdb to the late 2010s). Library preparation was by the immunoSEQ multiplex PCR assay. RNA was extracted with the RNeasy kit and about 0.45 to 1 ug was reverse transcribed using random hexamers. The public sequencing data were trimmed at Q25 with fastp and processed into clonotypes with MiXCR by TCRdb, which kept only in-frame beta chains. All rows with the same CDR3 protein become a single entry with the most common DNA and genes. The sample profile shows about 300,000 distinct CDR3 sequences; over 75% of them were found once. Roughly 0.21% of the sample goes to the ten largest clones. The sequenced material came from CD8+ T cells from PBMCs. These receptors were obtained from a human donor with multiple sclerosis.

This chain uses TRBV10-2 with TRBJ2-5; 12 bases are shared with TRBD2. The V gene end was trimmed by 3 bases and the J gene end by 2 bases; junction bases not matched to a gene: 4. There are 16 residues in the CDR3. Germline CDR1 WSHSY, CDR2 SAAADI. This CDR3 is CASSDPSGREQETQYF. The CDR3 DNA is TGCGCCAGCAGTGACCCTAGCGGGAGGGAACAAGAGACCCAGTACTTC.

The gene calls are TRBV19 and TRBJ2-1; TRBD1 matches at 10 bases. J lost 6 bases, V lost 5 bases, and 7 bases had no gene match. The length of the CDR3 is 15 residues. From germline, CDR1 is LNHDA and CDR2 SQIVND (reference sequence). The CDR3 DNA reads TGTGCCAGTAGTTTCCGGGACAGGGGATCCAATGAGCAGTTCTTC. This gives the protein CASSFRDRGSNEQFF.

This clonotype was seen a single time. The rearrangement joins TRBV9 to TRBJ2-7; D is perhaps TRBD1 or TRBD2 (5 bases each). The V end lost 4 bases, the J end lost 3 bases, and 17 bases lay between the germline ends. The germline gives CDR1 SGDLS, CDR2 YYNGEE. The CDR3 spans 15 residues. The CDR3: CASSPLLGTLYEQYF. In nucleotides, the CDR3 is TGTGCCAGCAGCCCCCTACTCGGGACCCTCTACGAGCAGTACTTC.